Described below is a single T cell receptor (beta chain) sequence and its context. V shed 3 bases and J 3 bases; nucleotides not matched to a gene: 6. Germline values: CDR1 MNHEY, CDR2 SVGAGI. CDR3 length equals 15 residues. TCRdb called the 5' RACE reads again in MiXCR, with one record for every CDR3 protein. Seen here are tens of thousands of distinct CDR3 sequences, 25% to 30% observed once, and the top ten hold under 2.5%. The TCR originated in a female donor with breast cancer. V and J are TRBV6-5 and TRBJ1-1, with TRBD1 matching 8 bases. Material: naive CD4+ T cells sorted from blood. Noted subset: naive CD4+ T cells, CD4+CD45RA+CD25-. In DNA form, the CDR3 reads TGTGCCAGCAGTTATGGACAGGGAGCTTACACTGAAGCTTTCTTT. This translates into CASSYGQGAYTEAFF.